These 22 T cell receptor beta chains came from one sample sequenced in a study of T cells after somatic rescue of genetic block. Measured with immunoSEQ multiplex PCR; TCRdb has only the in-frame clones, and not every one. This sample has roughly 14,000 clones, with 72% found just once. Input material: peripheral blood mononuclear cells (PBMCs). The receptors come from a boy aged 5-17 years.

This chain links TRBV7-9 with TRBJ2-5; 9 positions match TRBD1. V gave up 3 bases and J gave up 5 bases; unmatched junction bases: 7. Per the germline V gene, CDR1 is SEHNR and CDR2 is FQNEAQ (reference sequence). The CDR3 consists of 15 residues. In DNA form, the CDR3 reads TGTGCCAGCAGCTTTTCCGGGACAGGGTGGGAGACCCAGTACTTC. It encodes CASSFSGTGWETQYF.

The gene calls are TRBV4-1 and TRBJ2-7; D not resolved. From germline, CDR1 is MGHRA and CDR2 YSYEKL. Trimming cost V 0 bases and J 1 base, with 13 bases left between them. This CDR3 is 16 amino acids long. CDR3 residues: CASSQDLKIWSYEQYF. DNA for the CDR3: TGCGCCAGCAGCCAAGACCTAAAAATCTGGTCCTACGAGCAGTACTTC.

The rearrangement uses TRBV9 and TRBJ1-1; weak D call: TRBD1 (6 bases). The CDR3 spans 13 residues. The V end lost 4 bases, the J end lost 6 bases, and 13 bases lay between the germline ends. CDR1 SGDLS and CDR2 YYNGEE come from the germline V gene. The CDR3 DNA reads as TGTGCCAGCAGCCCGGCGGGGGGGCCTGAAGCTTTCTTT. As protein: CASSPAGGPEAFF.

This clone has just a few counts. The gene calls are TRBV5-6 and TRBJ2-3, with D uncertain. In germline, CDR1 is SGHDT, CDR2 YYEEEE. The CDR3 is made up of 13 amino acids. V was cut by 0 bases and J by 5 bases, with 7 bases left in between. The CDR3 DNA follows: TGTGCCAGCAGCTTGGGACCCGGAGATACGCAGTATTTT. It is translated as CASSLGPGDTQYF. The complete variable domain, with remaining parts taken from reference TRBV5-6 and TRBJ2-3, reads DAGVTQSPTHLIKTRGQQVTLRCSPKSGHDTVSWYQQALGQGPQFIFQYYEEEERQRGNFPDRFSGHQFPNYSSELNVNALLLGDSALYLCASSLGPGDTQYFGPGTRLTVL.

The chain links TRBV5-1 to TRBJ2-3, with TRBD1 identical over 10 bases. Germline assignment: CDR1 SGHRS and CDR2 YFSETQ. This CDR3 has 15 residues. V was pared by 4 bases and J by 2 bases, with 4 bases of the junction left unmatched. The chain's CDR3 is CASSTGQGVTDTQYF. CDR3 bases: TGCGCCAGCAGCACCGGACAGGGGGTCACAGATACGCAGTATTTT.

J is TRBJ2-1 and V is TRBV7-9, with D hard to call. This CDR3 spans 13 amino acids. The germline V gene encodes CDR1 SEHNR and CDR2 FQNEAQ (reference sequence). V shed 5 bases and J shed 4 bases, with 9 bases lying between them. CDR3: CASSPPIYNEQFF. The CDR3 DNA reads TGTGCCAGCAGCCCACCGATTTACAATGAGCAGTTCTTC. The variable domain in full, completed from reference TRBV7-9 and TRBJ2-1, reads DTGVSQNPRHKITKRGQNVTFRCDPISEHNRLYWYRQTLGQGPEFLTYFQNEAQLEKSRLLSDRFSAERPKGSFSTLEIQRTEQGDSAMYLCASSPPIYNEQFFGPGTRLTVL.

The chain is built from TRBV11-2 and TRBJ2-7; 11 nucleotides line up with TRBD2. Per germline, CDR1 SGHAT and CDR2 FQNNGV. The CDR3 contains 15 residues. Trimming removed 6 bases from V and 0 bases from J; junction bases left unmatched: 4. This CDR3 is CASSLGTSGSYEQYF. The DNA of the CDR3 is TGTGCCAGCAGTCTGGGGACTAGCGGCTCCTACGAGCAGTACTTC.

This clone was found a few times. CDR3: CAISTGRSSYEQYF. The CDR3 nucleotides are TGTGCCATCAGTACAGGTAGGAGTTCCTACGAGCAGTACTTC. This chain connects TRBV10-3 to TRBJ2-7, with D tentatively TRBD1 (5 bases). Looked up from germline, CDR1 is ENHRY and CDR2 is SYGVKD. This CDR3 is 14 amino acids long. Between the trimmed V and J ends, which lost 5 bases and 1 base, there was a span of 12 bases.

The gene calls are TRBV6-6 and TRBJ2-1; 9 bases line up with TRBD2. Trimming removed 1 base from V and 3 bases from J; junction bases left unmatched: 4. This CDR3 comprises 16 residues. Per germline, CDR1 MNHNY and CDR2 SVGAGI (reference sequence). The chain's CDR3 is CASSYLIAGDYNEQFF. CDR3 bases: TGTGCCAGCAGTTACTTAATAGCGGGGGACTACAATGAGCAGTTCTTC.

The chain links TRBV2 to TRBJ1-1; TRBD1 is a possible D gene (6 bases). Trimming left V 1 base short and J 3 bases short, with 9 bases between. Germline lookup yields CDR1 SNHLY and CDR2 FYNNEI. The length of the CDR3 is 14 residues. CDR3 amino acids: CASSEVWGHTEAFF. The CDR3 coding sequence is TGTGCCAGCAGTGAAGTTTGGGGGCACACTGAAGCTTTCTTT. The full variable domain, rest sourced from reference TRBV2 and TRBJ1-1, is EPEVTQTPSHQVTQMGQEVILRCVPISNHLYFYWYRQILGQKVEFLVSFYNNEISEKSEIFDDQFSVERPDGSNFTLKIRSTKLEDSAMYFCASSEVWGHTEAFFGQGTRLTVV.

Details on this clone: The same CDR3 also results from other DNA sequences found in this sample. The gene calls are TRBV30 and TRBJ2-7; weak D call: TRBD2 (7 bases). This CDR3 spans 14 amino acids. The germline gives CDR1 GTSNPN, CDR2 SVGIG (reference sequence). V lost 0 bases, J lost 7 bases, and 16 bases lay in between. The CDR3 spells CAWSVGGGGTEQYF. The CDR3 DNA sequence: TGTGCCTGGAGTGTAGGTGGGGGAGGGACAGAGCAGTACTTC.

A few counts support this clone. This chain links TRBV19 with TRBJ2-3, with 7 bases fitting TRBD1. V shed 3 bases and J 6 bases; nucleotides not matched to a gene: 9. There are 15 residues in the CDR3. Germline loops: CDR1 LNHDA, CDR2 SQIVND (reference sequence). The CDR3 DNA reads as TGTGCCAGTAGTATTATAGCAGGGGGTCTGGATACGCAGTATTTT. This codes for CASSIIAGGLDTQYF.

This clone turned up a few times. V usage is TRBV29-1 and J usage is TRBJ2-2; 7 positions agree with TRBD1. Germline lookup yields CDR1 SQVTM and CDR2 ANQGSEA. The ends lost 4 bases at V and 4 bases at J; junction bases unmatched: 6. This CDR3 region has 14 residues. The CDR3 nucleotides read TGCAGCGTTGCCCGGGACAGCCCCACCGGGGAGCTGTTTTTT. Translation gives CSVARDSPTGELFF.

V and J are TRBV5-6 and TRBJ2-5, with 8 bases lining up with TRBD2. The germline V gene has CDR1 SGHDT and CDR2 YYEEEE. This CDR3 comprises 16 residues. V trimming: 4 bases; J trimming: 2 bases; junction bases outside the gene matches: 10. DNA for the CDR3: TGTGCCAGCAGCCCGGGTGCGGGGGGCCATCAAGAGACCCAGTACTTC. Protein product: CASSPGAGGHQETQYF.

DNA for the CDR3: TGTGCCTGGAGTGTACAGGGCGAGCAGTTCTTC. The encoded protein is CAWSVQGEQFF. The rearrangement joins TRBV30 to TRBJ2-1; a weak D match, TRBD1 (6 bases). V lost 0 bases, J lost 10 bases, and 7 bases lay in between. The CDR3 contains 11 residues. Germline-derived CDR1 and CDR2 are GTSNPN and SVGIG (reference sequence).

This clone was detected once. This chain connects TRBV19 to TRBJ1-2; 10 nucleotides line up with TRBD1. V was clipped by 5 bases and J by 4 bases; unmatched bases: 7. This CDR3 is built from 15 residues. The germline gives CDR1 LNHDA, CDR2 SQIVND (reference sequence). DNA for the CDR3: TGTGCCAGTAGTGTCCGGGACAGGGGTCGCTATGGCTACACCTTC. This gives the protein CASSVRDRGRYGYTF.

The V gene is TRBV2, the J gene TRBJ2-7; 7 bases map to TRBD1. V shed 1 base, J shed 4 bases, and the junction held 10 bases outside the gene matches. Germline V CDR1 and CDR2: SNHLY, FYNNEI. The CDR3 spans 16 residues. Here the CDR3 DNA reads TGTGCCAGCAGTGAAGGCCCGCCCGGGACAGTTTACGAGCAGTACTTC. As protein: CASSEGPPGTVYEQYF.

The chain carries TRBV18 and TRBJ1-4; D is possibly TRBD1 (6 bases). The CDR3 runs to 15 residues. Germline V gene lookup returns CDR1 KGHSH and CDR2 LQKENI. V dropped 3 bases and J dropped 5 bases, with 13 bases sitting between them. This CDR3 is CASSPSQGRNEKLFF. As DNA, the CDR3 is TGTGCCAGCTCACCGAGTCAGGGGAGGAATGAAAAACTGTTTTTT.

In DNA, the CDR3 is TGTGCCAGCAGCGCAGCTAGCGCCAAAAACATTCAGTACTTC. Translating gives CASSAASAKNIQYF. V usage is TRBV7-9 and J usage is TRBJ2-4; tentatively, D is TRBD2 (5 bases). The CDR3 length is 14 residues. Between the trimmed V and J ends, which lost 5 bases and 1 base, there was a span of 9 bases. The germline V gene encodes CDR1 SEHNR and CDR2 FQNEAQ (reference sequence).

This clone was detected a few times. One end of the junction varies from germline; a read error may be responsible. The genes are TRBV7-9 and TRBJ2-7, with D possibly matching TRBD1 (5 bases). CDR1 and CDR2 from the germline V gene are SEHNR and FQNEAQ (reference sequence). The CDR3 runs to 16 residues. This CDR3 is CASSLGIGAPIYEQYF. The DNA of the CDR3 is TGTGCCAGCAGTTTAGGAATAGGGGCACCAATCTACGAGCAGTACTTC.

This chain connects TRBV7-9 to TRBJ2-7; D unclear. V lost 1 base to trimming and J lost 4 bases, with 8 bases between them. CDR3 size: 13 residues. Germline V CDR1 and CDR2: SEHNR, FQNEAQ (reference sequence). The CDR3 here is CASSLETFYEQYF. The CDR3, as DNA: TGTGCCAGCAGCTTAGAGACTTTTTACGAGCAGTACTTC.

In this sample, this clone turned up a few times. CDR3 region: CASSPRFLPPDTQYF. CDR3 sequence (DNA): TGTGCCAGCAGTCCCCGGTTCCTACCGCCGGATACGCAGTATTTT. The chain recombines TRBV27 with TRBJ2-3, with D hard to call. Germline CDR1 reads MNHEY; CDR2 reads SMNVEV (reference sequence). This CDR3 comprises 15 residues. V was shortened by 5 bases and J by 6 bases, with 18 bases between the two germline ends.